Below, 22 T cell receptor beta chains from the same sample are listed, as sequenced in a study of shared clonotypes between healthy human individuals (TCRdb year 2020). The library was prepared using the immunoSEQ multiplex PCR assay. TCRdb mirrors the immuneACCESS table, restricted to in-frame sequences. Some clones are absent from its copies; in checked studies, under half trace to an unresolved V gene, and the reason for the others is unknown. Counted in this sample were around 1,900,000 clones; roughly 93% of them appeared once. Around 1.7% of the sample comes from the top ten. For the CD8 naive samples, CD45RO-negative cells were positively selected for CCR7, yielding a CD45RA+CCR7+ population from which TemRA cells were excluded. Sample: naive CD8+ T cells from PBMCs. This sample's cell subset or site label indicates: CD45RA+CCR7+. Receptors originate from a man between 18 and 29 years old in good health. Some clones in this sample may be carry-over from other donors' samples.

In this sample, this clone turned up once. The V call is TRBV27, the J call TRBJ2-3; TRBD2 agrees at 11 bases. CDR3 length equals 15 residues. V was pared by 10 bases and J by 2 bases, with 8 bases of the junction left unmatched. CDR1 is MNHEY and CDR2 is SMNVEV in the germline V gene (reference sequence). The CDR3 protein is CATSPSGRLTDTQYF. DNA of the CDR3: TGTGCCACCTCCCCTAGCGGGAGGCTCACAGATACGCAGTATTTT.

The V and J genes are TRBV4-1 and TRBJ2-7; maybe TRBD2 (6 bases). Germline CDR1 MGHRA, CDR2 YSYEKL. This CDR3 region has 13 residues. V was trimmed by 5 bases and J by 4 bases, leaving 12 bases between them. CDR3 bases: TGCGCCAGCAGCGGAAATAGCGGTTACGAGCAGTACTTC. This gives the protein CASSGNSGYEQYF.

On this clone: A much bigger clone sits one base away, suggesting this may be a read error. The CDR3 nucleotides are TGTGCCAGCAGCTTTGGGGAGACCCAGTACTTC. It yields the protein CASSFGETQYF. The chain has TRBV5-4 and TRBJ2-5; D not resolved. This CDR3 has 11 residues. Trimming cost V 2 bases and J 5 bases, with 4 bases left between them. Germline CDR1 reads SGHNT; CDR2 reads YYREEE (reference sequence).

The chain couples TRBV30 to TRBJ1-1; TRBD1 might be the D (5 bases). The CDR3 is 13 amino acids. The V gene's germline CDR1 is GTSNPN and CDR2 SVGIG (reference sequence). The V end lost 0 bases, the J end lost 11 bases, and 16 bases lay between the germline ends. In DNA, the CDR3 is TGTGCCTGGAGTGTAACGGGCCCGAAGGGGGCTTTCTTT. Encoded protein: CAWSVTGPKGAFF.

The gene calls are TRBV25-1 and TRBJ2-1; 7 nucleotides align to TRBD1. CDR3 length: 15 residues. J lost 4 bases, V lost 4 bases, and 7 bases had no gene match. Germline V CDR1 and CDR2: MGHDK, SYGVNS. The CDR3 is CASSARDSAYNEQFF. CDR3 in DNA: TGTGCCAGCAGTGCCCGGGACAGTGCTTACAATGAGCAGTTCTTC.

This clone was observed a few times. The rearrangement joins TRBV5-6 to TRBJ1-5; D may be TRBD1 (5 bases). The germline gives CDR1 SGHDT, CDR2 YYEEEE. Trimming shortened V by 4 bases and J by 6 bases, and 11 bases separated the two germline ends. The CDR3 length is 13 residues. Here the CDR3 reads CASSQGPGQPQHF. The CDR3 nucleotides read TGTGCCAGCAGCCAGGGCCCGGGTCAGCCCCAGCATTTT. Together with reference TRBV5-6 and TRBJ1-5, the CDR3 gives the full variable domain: DAGVTQSPTHLIKTRGQQVTLRCSPKSGHDTVSWYQQALGQGPQFIFQYYEEEERQRGNFPDRFSGHQFPNYSSELNVNALLLGDSALYLCASSQGPGQPQHFGDGTRLSIL.

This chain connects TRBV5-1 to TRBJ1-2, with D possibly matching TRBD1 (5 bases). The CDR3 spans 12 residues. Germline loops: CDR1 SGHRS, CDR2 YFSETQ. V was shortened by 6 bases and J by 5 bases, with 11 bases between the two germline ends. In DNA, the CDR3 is TGCGCCAGCAAGCAGGGCGCTTATGGCTACACCTTC. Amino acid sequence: CASKQGAYGYTF.

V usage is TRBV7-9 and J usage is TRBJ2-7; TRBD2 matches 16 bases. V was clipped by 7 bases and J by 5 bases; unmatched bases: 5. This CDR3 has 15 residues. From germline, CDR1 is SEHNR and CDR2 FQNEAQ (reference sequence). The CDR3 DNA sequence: TGTGCCAGCACCGGCGGGACTAGCGGGAGGGACGAGCAGTACTTC. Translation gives CASTGGTSGRDEQYF. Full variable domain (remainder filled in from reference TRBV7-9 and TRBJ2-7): DTGVSQNPRHKITKRGQNVTFRCDPISEHNRLYWYRQTLGQGPEFLTYFQNEAQLEKSRLLSDRFSAERPKGSFSTLEIQRTEQGDSAMYLCASTGGTSGRDEQYFGPGTRLTVT.

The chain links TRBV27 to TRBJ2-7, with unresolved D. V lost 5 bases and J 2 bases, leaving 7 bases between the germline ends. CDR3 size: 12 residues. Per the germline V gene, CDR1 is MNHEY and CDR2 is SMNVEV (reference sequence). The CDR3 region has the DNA TGTGCCAGCAGTCTGGAAACCTACGAGCAGTACTTC. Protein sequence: CASSLETYEQYF.

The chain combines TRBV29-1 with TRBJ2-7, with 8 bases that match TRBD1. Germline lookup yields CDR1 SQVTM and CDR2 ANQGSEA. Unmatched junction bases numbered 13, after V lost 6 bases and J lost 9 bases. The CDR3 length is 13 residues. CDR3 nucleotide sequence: TGCAGCGTCCCCGGGACAGGTGGGGGCGGGCAGTACTTC. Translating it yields CSVPGTGGGGQYF.

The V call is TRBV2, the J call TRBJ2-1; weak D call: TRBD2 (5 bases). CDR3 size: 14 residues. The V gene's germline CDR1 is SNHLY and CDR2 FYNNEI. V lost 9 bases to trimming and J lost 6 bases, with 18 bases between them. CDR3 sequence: CARAPRGWANEQFF. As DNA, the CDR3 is TGTGCCAGGGCCCCCCGGGGTTGGGCCAATGAGCAGTTCTTC.

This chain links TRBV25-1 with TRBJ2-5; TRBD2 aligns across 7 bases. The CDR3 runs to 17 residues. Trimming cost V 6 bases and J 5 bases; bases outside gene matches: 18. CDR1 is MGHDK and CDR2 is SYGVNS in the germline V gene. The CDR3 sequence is CASRETGRQGTGETQYF. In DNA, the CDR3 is TGTGCCAGCAGGGAGACCGGGAGGCAGGGAACGGGGGAGACCCAGTACTTC.

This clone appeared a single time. CDR3 DNA sequence: TGCGCCAGCAGCTTAGGGGAGGGGGCAACCCAAGAGACCCAGTACTTC. This codes for CASSLGEGATQETQYF. The V gene is TRBV5-1, the J gene TRBJ2-5; D is perhaps TRBD1 or TRBD2 (7 bases each). V lost 2 bases and J 1 base, leaving 15 bases between the germline ends. CDR3 length: 16 amino acids. Germline CDR1 is SGHRS and CDR2 is YFSETQ.

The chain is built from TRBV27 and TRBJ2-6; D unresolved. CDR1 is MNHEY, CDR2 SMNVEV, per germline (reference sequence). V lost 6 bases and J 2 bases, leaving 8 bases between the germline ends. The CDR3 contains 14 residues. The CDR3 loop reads CASRRRAGANVLTF. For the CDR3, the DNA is TGTGCCAGCAGGAGGCGAGCTGGGGCCAACGTCCTGACTTTC.

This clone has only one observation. CDR3 nucleotides: TGTGCCAGCAGCCAAAGCGGCAGCAATCAGCCCCAGCATTTT. It specifies CASSQSGSNQPQHF. This chain joins TRBV9 and TRBJ1-5; D is unresolved. This CDR3 is built from 14 residues. V was cut by 4 bases and J by 1 base, with 9 bases left in between. The germline CDR1 and CDR2 sequences are SGDLS and YYNGEE.

Written as DNA, the CDR3 is TGTGCCAGCAGACCCGGGACTAGCGACTCCTACAATGAGCAGTTCTTC. As protein: CASRPGTSDSYNEQFF. This chain joins TRBV7-9 and TRBJ2-1, with 10 bases aligning to TRBD2. V gave up 6 bases and J gave up 0 bases; unmatched junction bases: 5. This CDR3 contains 16 residues. CDR1 SEHNR and CDR2 FQNEAQ come from the germline V gene (reference sequence).

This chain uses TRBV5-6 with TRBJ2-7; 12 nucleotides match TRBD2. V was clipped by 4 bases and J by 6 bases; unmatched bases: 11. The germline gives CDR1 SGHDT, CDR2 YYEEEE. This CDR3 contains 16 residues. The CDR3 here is CASSPGGLAGGIEQYF. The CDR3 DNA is TGTGCCAGCAGCCCCGGGGGGCTAGCGGGAGGGATCGAGCAGTACTTC.

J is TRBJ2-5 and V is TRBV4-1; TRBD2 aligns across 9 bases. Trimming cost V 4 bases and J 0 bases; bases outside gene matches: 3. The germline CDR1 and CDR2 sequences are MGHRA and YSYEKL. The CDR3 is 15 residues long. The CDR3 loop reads CASSPTSGNQETQYF. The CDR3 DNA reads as TGCGCCAGCAGCCCGACTAGCGGCAACCAAGAGACCCAGTACTTC.

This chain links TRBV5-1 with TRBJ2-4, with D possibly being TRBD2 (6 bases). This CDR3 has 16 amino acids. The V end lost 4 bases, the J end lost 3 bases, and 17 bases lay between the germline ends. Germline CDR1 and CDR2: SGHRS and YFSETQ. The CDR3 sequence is CASSRPSKEGKNIQYF. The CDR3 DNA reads TGCGCCAGCAGCCGCCCGTCTAAGGAGGGCAAAAACATTCAGTACTTC.

The CDR3 sequence: CASSQPGEQYF. The CDR3 region has the DNA TGTGCCAGCAGCCAACCCGGCGAGCAGTACTTC. The chain recombines TRBV28 with TRBJ2-5; the D is unclear. The J call may not be correct, given that the DNA end is closer to TRBJ2-7. Per the germline V gene, CDR1 is MDHEN and CDR2 is SYDVKM. This CDR3 region has 11 residues.

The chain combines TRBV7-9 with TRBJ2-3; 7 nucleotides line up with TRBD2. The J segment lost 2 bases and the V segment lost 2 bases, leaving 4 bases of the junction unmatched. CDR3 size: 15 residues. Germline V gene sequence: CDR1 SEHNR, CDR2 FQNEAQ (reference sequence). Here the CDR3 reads CASSLSGGYTDTQYF. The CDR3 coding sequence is TGTGCCAGCAGCTTATCGGGGGGTTACACAGATACGCAGTATTTT. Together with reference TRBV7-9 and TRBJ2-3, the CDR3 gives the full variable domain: DTGVSQNPRHKITKRGQNVTFRCDPISEHNRLYWYRQTLGQGPEFLTYFQNEAQLEKSRLLSDRFSAERPKGSFSTLEIQRTEQGDSAMYLCASSLSGGYTDTQYFGPGTRLTVL.

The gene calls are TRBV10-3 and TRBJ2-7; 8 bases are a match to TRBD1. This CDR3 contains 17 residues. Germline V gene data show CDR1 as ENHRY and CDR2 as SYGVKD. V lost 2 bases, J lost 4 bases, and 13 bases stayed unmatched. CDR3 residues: CAISEPPSHRGAYEQYF. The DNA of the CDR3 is TGTGCCATCAGTGAGCCCCCTAGCCACAGGGGGGCGTACGAGCAGTACTTC.